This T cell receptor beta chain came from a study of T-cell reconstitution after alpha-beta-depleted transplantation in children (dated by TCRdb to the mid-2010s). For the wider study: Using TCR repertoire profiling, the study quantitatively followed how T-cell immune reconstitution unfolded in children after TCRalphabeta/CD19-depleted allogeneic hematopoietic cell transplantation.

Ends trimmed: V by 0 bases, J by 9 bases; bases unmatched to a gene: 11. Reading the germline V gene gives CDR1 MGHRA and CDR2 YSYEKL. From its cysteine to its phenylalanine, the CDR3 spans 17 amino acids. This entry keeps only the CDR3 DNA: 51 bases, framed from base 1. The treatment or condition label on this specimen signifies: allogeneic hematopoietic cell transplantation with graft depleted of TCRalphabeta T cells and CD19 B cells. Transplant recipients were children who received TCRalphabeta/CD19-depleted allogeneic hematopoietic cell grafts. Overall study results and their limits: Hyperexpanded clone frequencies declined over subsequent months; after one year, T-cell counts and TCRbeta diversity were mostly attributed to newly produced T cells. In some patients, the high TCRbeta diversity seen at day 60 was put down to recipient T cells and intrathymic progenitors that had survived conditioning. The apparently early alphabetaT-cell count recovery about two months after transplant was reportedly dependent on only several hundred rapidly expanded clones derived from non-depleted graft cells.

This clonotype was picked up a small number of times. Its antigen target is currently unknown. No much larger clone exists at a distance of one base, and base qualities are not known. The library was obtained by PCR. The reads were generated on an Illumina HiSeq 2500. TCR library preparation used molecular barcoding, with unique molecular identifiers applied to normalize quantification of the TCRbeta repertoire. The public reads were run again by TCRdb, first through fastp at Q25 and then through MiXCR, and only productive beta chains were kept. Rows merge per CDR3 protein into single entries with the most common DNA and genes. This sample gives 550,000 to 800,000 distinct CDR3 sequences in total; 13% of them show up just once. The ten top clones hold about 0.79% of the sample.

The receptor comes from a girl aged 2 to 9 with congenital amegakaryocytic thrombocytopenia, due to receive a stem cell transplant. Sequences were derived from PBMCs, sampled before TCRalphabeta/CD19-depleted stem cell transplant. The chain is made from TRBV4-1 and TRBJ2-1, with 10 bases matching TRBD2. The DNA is TGCGCCAGCAGCCAAGAGAGCAGCGGGAGGGCCCGGGTTGAGCAGTTCTTC. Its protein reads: CASSQESSGRARVEQFF.